This is a list of T cell receptor beta chains from one sample in a study of blood T cell repertoires in COVID-19. Method: immunoSEQ multiplex PCR; TCRdb's copy keeps in-frame clones and lacks some. The sample includes over 150,000 clones, approximately 84% seen only once; the top ten take 8.3%. Sequencing was performed on peripheral blood. The receptors here all came from an older woman with COVID-19, enrolled during active disease. Each CDR3 is given with its conserved first and last residue. The D gene is left open where the match is weak. Some rows have no size entry. The others give once, few or many, or a class for an expanded clone.

>TRBJ1-5|-|-|TRBV6-5
TGTGCCAGCTCGCCTACAGGGTATCAGCCCCAGCATTTT
CASSPTGYQPQHF
>TRBJ1-2|TRBD1|-|TRBV6-5
TGTGCCAGCAGACTGGGACAGGACTTTGGCTACACCTTC
CASRLGQDFGYTF
>TRBJ1-3|-|few|TRBV28
TGTGCCAGCAGTTTGGACAACGCTGGAAACACCATATATTTT
CASSLDNAGNTIYF
>TRBJ1-1|-|-|TRBV21-1
TGTGCCAGCAGCAAATGTCAGGGAGGGACGAACACTGAAGCTTTCTTT
CASSKCQGGTNTEAFF
>TRBJ1-1|-|few|TRBV15
TGTGCCACCAGCAGAGACCCCGTCCCGACTGAAGCTTTCTTT
CATSRDPVPTEAFF
>TRBJ1-5|-|-|TRBV6-5
TGTGCCAGCAGTTCCCAGGGGAGCCCTCAGCCCCAGCATTTT
CASSSQGSPQPQHF
>TRBJ2-3|TRBD2|-|TRBV9
TGTGCCAGCAGCGCTAGCGGGGGTGTCAGCACAGATACGCAGTATTTT
CASSASGGVSTDTQYF
>TRBJ2-7|-|-|TRBV12-3/TRBV12-4
TGTGCCAGCAGAACGACTGAATACGAGCAGTACTTC
CASRTTEYEQYF
>TRBJ2-2|TRBD1|-|TRBV29-1
TGCAGCGTGGCCGACAGGGTGGCCGGGGAGCTGTTTTTT
CSVADRVAGELFF
>TRBJ2-3|TRBD2|-|TRBV5-1
TGCGCCAGCAGCTTGGGAACCACTAGCGGGAGTTTCGATACGCAGTATTTT
CASSLGTTSGSFDTQYF
>TRBJ2-5|-|-|TRBV27
TGTGCCAGCAGTTTCTCGCCAGGGGTGGAGACCCAGTACTTC
CASSFSPGVETQYF